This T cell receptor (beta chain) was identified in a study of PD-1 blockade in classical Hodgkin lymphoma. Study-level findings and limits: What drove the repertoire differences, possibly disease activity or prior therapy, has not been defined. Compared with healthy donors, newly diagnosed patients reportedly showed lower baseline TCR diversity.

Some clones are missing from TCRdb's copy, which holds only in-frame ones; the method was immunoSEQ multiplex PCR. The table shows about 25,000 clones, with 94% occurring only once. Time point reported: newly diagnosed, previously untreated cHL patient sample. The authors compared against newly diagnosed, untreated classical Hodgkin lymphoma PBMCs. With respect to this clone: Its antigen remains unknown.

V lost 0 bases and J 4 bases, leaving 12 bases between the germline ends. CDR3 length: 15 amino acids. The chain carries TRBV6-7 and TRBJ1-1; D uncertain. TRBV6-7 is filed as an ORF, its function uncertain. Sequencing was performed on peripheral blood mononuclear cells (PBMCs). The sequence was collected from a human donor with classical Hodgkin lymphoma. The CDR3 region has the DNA TGTGCCAGCAGTTACTCGACACGTGCGGGCACTGAAGCTTTCTTT. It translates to CASSYSTRAGTEAFF.